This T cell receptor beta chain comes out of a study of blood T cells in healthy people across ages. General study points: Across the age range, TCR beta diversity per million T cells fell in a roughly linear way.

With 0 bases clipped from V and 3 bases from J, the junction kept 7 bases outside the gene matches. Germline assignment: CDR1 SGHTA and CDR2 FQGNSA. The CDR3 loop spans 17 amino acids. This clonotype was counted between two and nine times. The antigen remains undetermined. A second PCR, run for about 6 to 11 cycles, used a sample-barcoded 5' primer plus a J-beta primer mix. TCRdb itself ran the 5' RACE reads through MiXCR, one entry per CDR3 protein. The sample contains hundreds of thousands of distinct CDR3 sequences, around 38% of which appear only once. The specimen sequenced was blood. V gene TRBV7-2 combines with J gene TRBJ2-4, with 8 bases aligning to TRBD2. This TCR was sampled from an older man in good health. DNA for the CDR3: TGTGCCAGCAGCTTAGCGACGGGAGGGCCTGGCAAAAACATTCAGTACTTC. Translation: CASSLATGGPGKNIQYF.